The 30 T cell receptor beta chains presented below share a single source sample, sequenced in a study of CD8+CD57+ T cells in acquired aplastic anemia. In patients chosen for sequencing, flow cytometry had shown CD8+CD57+ cell expansion. CDR3 and TCR beta VDJ profiling relied on a genomic DNA template. TCRdb independently ran MiXCR on the reads; one entry per CDR3 protein. The sample has about half a million distinct CDR3 sequences; roughly a third are singletons. The sequenced sample consisted of sorted CD4+, CD8+, or CD8+CD57+ T cells (not recorded which) from PBMCs. The receptor set was obtained from a human donor with aplastic anemia.

The chain couples TRBV5-5 to TRBJ1-1; D uncertain. The germline V and J ends were trimmed by 3 bases and 6 bases, with 15 bases remaining between them. Germline V gene sequence: CDR1 SGHKS, CDR2 YYEKEE (reference sequence). CDR3 length equals 14 residues. CDR3 in amino acids: CASSWAVGGAEAFF. CDR3 in DNA: TGTGCCAGCAGCTGGGCGGTGGGAGGCGCTGAAGCTTTCTTT.

Only a few counts were recorded for this clonotype. This chain connects TRBV13 to TRBJ2-7; D not resolved. CDR1 and CDR2 (germline): PRHDT, FYEKMQ (reference sequence). This CDR3 spans 13 amino acids. Trimming pared 5 bases from V and 0 bases from J, leaving 8 bases between. The CDR3 DNA reads as TGTGCCAGCAGCAAACCCCTCTCCTACGAGCAGTACTTC. Translation: CASSKPLSYEQYF.

This clonotype came up once. The rearrangement uses TRBV5-1 and TRBJ2-1; D is possibly TRBD1 (5 bases). There are 14 residues in the CDR3. The germline CDR1 and CDR2 sequences are SGHRS and YFSETQ. V dropped 0 bases and J dropped 6 bases, with 10 bases sitting between them. The DNA for the CDR3 is TGCGCCAGCAGCTTGGCTGGGGCTTCCAATGAGCAGTTCTTC. Translating it yields CASSLAGASNEQFF.

This clonotype was found many times. J is TRBJ2-5 and V is TRBV2; D is undetermined. With 2 bases removed from V and 3 bases from J, the gap between germline ends came to 7 bases. From germline, CDR1 is SNHLY and CDR2 FYNNEI. CDR3 length: 13 residues. Written as DNA, the CDR3 is TGTGCCAGCAGTGAAATAGCAGAAGAGACCCAGTACTTC. Amino acids: CASSEIAEETQYF.

The chain employs TRBV30 and TRBJ1-1, with D maybe TRBD1 (6 bases). This CDR3 contains 14 residues. V was cut by 1 base and J by 0 bases, with 9 bases left in between. The germline V gene has CDR1 GTSNPN and CDR2 SVGIG (reference sequence). In DNA, the CDR3 is TGTGCCTGGAGTGGGTGGGGGCTGAACACTGAAGCTTTCTTT. The encoded protein is CAWSGWGLNTEAFF.

There are many counts of this clonotype. The V call is TRBV7-2, the J call TRBJ2-7, with D possibly TRBD1 on 5 matching bases. The V end was cut by 2 bases, the J end by 2 bases, with 16 bases between. The germline V gene encodes CDR1 SGHTA and CDR2 FQGNSA. The CDR3 extends over 16 amino acids. CDR3: CASSLLGARQAYEQYF. Here the CDR3 DNA reads TGTGCCAGCAGCTTATTAGGGGCCCGGCAGGCCTACGAGCAGTACTTC.

At least ten counts were recorded for this clonotype. The J gene is TRBJ1-1, the V gene TRBV24-1; tentatively, D is TRBD1 (5 bases). Looked up from germline, CDR1 is KGHDR and CDR2 is SFDVKD. This CDR3 spans 12 amino acids. Trimming cost V 8 bases and J 11 bases, with 17 bases left between them. CDR3 sequence: CATKDSHNNAFF. For the CDR3, the DNA is TGTGCCACCAAAGACAGCCACAACAATGCTTTCTTT.

This clonotype was recorded many times. The chain couples TRBV15 to TRBJ1-1; D might be TRBD1 (6 bases). Trimming took off 8 bases at V and 10 bases at J, with 17 bases between the two ends. Germline V gives CDR1 LNHNV, CDR2 YYDKDF (reference sequence). This CDR3 has 12 amino acids. In DNA, the CDR3 is TGTGCCACCCCTCCGGGGGGCGATCGAGCTTTCTTT. Amino acids: CATPPGGDRAFF.

This chain links TRBV25-1 with TRBJ2-5; TRBD2 matches 8 bases. The junction had 9 bases not matched to a gene; V was cut back by 5 bases and J by 4 bases. Germline CDR1 is MGHDK and CDR2 is SYGVNS. This CDR3 comprises 15 residues. The CDR3, as DNA: TGTGCCAGCAGTTTTTCCGCGGGGGGCGTAGAGACCCAGTACTTC. This translates into CASSFSAGGVETQYF.

This clonotype was detected many times. The chain combines TRBV7-2 with TRBJ2-5; 9 nucleotides align to TRBD1. This CDR3 is 15 amino acids long. Trimming cost V 7 bases and J 2 bases; bases outside gene matches: 8. Per germline, CDR1 SGHTA and CDR2 FQGNSA. CDR3 protein: CASTDRGRGQETQYF. CDR3 DNA: TGTGCCAGCACCGACAGGGGGAGGGGGCAAGAGACCCAGTACTTC. Filled out from reference TRBV7-2 and TRBJ2-5, the complete variable domain reads GAGVSQSPSNKVTEKGKDVELRCDPISGHTALYWYRQSLGQGLEFLIYFQGNSAPDKSGLPSDRFSAERTGGSVSTLTIQRTQQEDSAVYLCASTDRGRGQETQYFGPGTRLLVL.

This clonotype was observed a handful of times. The J gene is TRBJ2-3, the V gene TRBV5-4; 10 positions match TRBD2. The CDR3 is 16 residues long. Looked up from germline, CDR1 is SGHNT and CDR2 is YYREEE (reference sequence). The V and J ends lost 3 bases and 3 bases, in that order; junction bases with no gene match: 7. CDR3 region: CASSSLTSGTTDTQYF. As DNA, the CDR3 is TGTGCCAGCAGCTCGTTAACTAGCGGGACTACAGATACGCAGTATTTT.

This clonotype has ten or more counts. The chain couples TRBV3-1 to TRBJ1-5; a weak D match, TRBD1 (5 bases). The CDR3 is made up of 12 amino acids. Trimming took 3 bases from V and 6 from J, leaving 6 bases between them. The germline V gene encodes CDR1 LGHDT and CDR2 YNNKEL (reference sequence). As DNA, the CDR3 is TGTGCCAGCAGCCAGGGGCTTCAGCCCCAGCATTTT. Translated, it gives CASSQGLQPQHF.

This chain connects TRBV10-1 to TRBJ1-6, with unresolved D. Per germline, CDR1 WNHNN and CDR2 SYGVQD (reference sequence). V was cut by 8 bases and J by 10 bases, with 6 bases left in between. The CDR3 extends over 10 amino acids. The CDR3: CASADSPLHF. As DNA, the CDR3 is TGCGCCAGCGCGGACTCACCCCTCCACTTT.

There are a few counts of this clonotype. The chain couples TRBV20-1 to TRBJ2-3, with D possibly being TRBD1 (5 bases). There are 14 residues in the CDR3. Germline CDR1 DFQATT, CDR2 SNEGSKA (reference sequence). V lost 0 bases, J lost 6 bases, and 13 bases lay in between. Here the CDR3 reads CSARELGPGDTQYF. The CDR3 DNA is TGCAGTGCTAGAGAATTAGGGCCAGGGGATACGCAGTATTTT.

The rearrangement joins TRBV14 to TRBJ2-1; D is uncertain. Germline V CDR1 and CDR2: SGHDN, FVKESK. With 8 bases removed from V and 1 base from J, the gap between germline ends came to 12 bases. The CDR3 runs 14 residues. This chain's CDR3 is CASSLLESYNEQFF. CDR3 nucleotide sequence: TGTGCCAGCTCACTCCTGGAGTCCTACAATGAGCAGTTCTTC.

The gene calls are TRBV9 and TRBJ1-1; D unresolved. V lost 4 bases, J lost 1 base, and 8 bases lay in between. CDR1 and CDR2 from the germline V gene are SGDLS and YYNGEE. CDR3 length equals 13 residues. CDR3 bases: TGTGCCAGCAGCCTAAAGACGAACACTGAAGCTTTCTTT. Amino acids: CASSLKTNTEAFF.

This clonotype was observed a few times. V is TRBV10-3 and J is TRBJ1-3; D uncertain. Germline V CDR1 and CDR2: ENHRY, SYGVKD. The V end was cut by 10 bases, the J end by 4 bases, with 29 bases between. The CDR3 contains 18 residues. The CDR3 nucleotides are TGTGCCAGCAGCCACCCCGTCCTCGGACCTATTTCCGGAAACACCATATATTTT. This encodes CASSHPVLGPISGNTIYF.

As to this clonotype: This may come from a read error, since a much larger clone is one base off. The CDR3, as DNA: TGTGCCAGCAGTGAAGCGCTGGGAAGTAATGAAAAACCGTTTTTT. Encoded protein: CASSEALGSNEKPFF. The chain is built from TRBV25-1 and TRBJ1-4; D ambiguous. CDR3 length: 15 amino acids. The germline V gene has CDR1 MGHDK and CDR2 SYGVNS.

This clonotype has ten or more counts. This chain joins TRBV7-8 and TRBJ2-7; D tentatively fits TRBD1 or TRBD2 (5 bases each). The germline V gene has CDR1 SGHVS and CDR2 FQNEAQ. Trimming shortened V by 5 bases and J by 6 bases, and 20 bases separated the two germline ends. The CDR3 runs 15 residues. CDR3 bases: TGTGCCAGCAGCAGAGACGAGACGGGGACCGGCGAGCAGTACTTC. This codes for CASSRDETGTGEQYF.

The genes are TRBV6-5 and TRBJ1-1; 7 bases are a match to TRBD1. CDR1 is MNHEY, CDR2 SVGAGI, per germline. This CDR3 is 15 amino acids long. Germline trimming cut 4 bases from V and 1 base from J; bases unmatched to any gene: 6. CDR3 DNA: TGTGCCAGCAGTTCTCACAGGGGAGGGAACACTGAAGCTTTCTTT. Encoded protein: CASSSHRGGNTEAFF.

For this clonotype: This may come from a read error, since a much larger clone is one base off. This chain connects TRBV19 to TRBJ2-3; D gene uncertain. This CDR3 has 13 residues. From germline, CDR1 is LNHDA and CDR2 SQIVND (reference sequence). The CDR3 spells CASTRDGTDAQYF. The CDR3 nucleotides are TGTGCCAGTACACGTGACGGCACAGATGCGCAGTATTTT.

Only a few counts were recorded for this clonotype. The genes are TRBV28 and TRBJ1-5; TRBD1 matches 8 bases. The length of the CDR3 is 17 residues. V was pared by 5 bases and J by 4 bases, with 13 bases of the junction left unmatched. Germline V lookup: CDR1 MDHEN, CDR2 SYDVKM. CDR3 DNA: TGTGCCAGCAGTCCCATCACGACAGGGGCCTCAAATCAGCCCCAGCATTTT. Translated: CASSPITTGASNQPQHF.

The V gene is TRBV5-6, the J gene TRBJ2-7, with TRBD2 as a possible D gene (6 bases). Trimming shortened V by 1 base and J by 5 bases, and 10 bases separated the two germline ends. CDR1 and CDR2 from the germline V gene are SGHDT and YYEEEE. This CDR3 spans 13 amino acids. The CDR3 nucleotides read TGTGCCAGCAGCTTGTGGCGGGGCGACGAGCAGTACTTC. It codes for CASSLWRGDEQYF.

The rearrangement links TRBV20-1 to TRBJ1-1; unclear D gene. The ends were cut back, 3 bases at V and 0 bases at J, with 11 bases in the middle. The CDR3 contains 14 residues. Germline V gives CDR1 DFQATT, CDR2 SNEGSKA (reference sequence). The CDR3 nucleotides are TGCAGTGCTAGTTTTAAGACCATGAACACTGAAGCTTTCTTT. Translating gives CSASFKTMNTEAFF.

This clonotype has a count of ten or more. The chain links TRBV25-1 to TRBJ1-2, with D possibly being TRBD1 (5 bases). The germline gives CDR1 MGHDK, CDR2 SYGVNS. Trimming stripped 2 bases from V and 2 bases from J, with 15 bases between. The CDR3 extends over 16 amino acids. This CDR3 reads CASSEKWDAENYGYTF. For the CDR3, the DNA is TGTGCCAGCAGTGAAAAATGGGACGCAGAGAACTATGGCTACACCTTC.

This clonotype has just one count. This may come from a read error, since a much larger clone is one base off. V usage is TRBV20-1 and J usage is TRBJ1-6; TRBD1 is a possible D gene (5 bases). V was cut by 0 bases and J by 10 bases, with 16 bases left in between. Germline assignment: CDR1 DFQATT and CDR2 SNEGSKA (reference sequence). CDR3 length: 15 residues. The CDR3 is CSARDNQGTGSPLHF. The CDR3 bases are TGCAGTGCTAGAGATAATCAGGGTACAGGCTCACCCCTCCACTTT.

This clonotype occurred many times. The V call is TRBV29-1, the J call TRBJ1-1; D might be TRBD1 (5 bases). This CDR3 has 14 residues. V was shortened by 5 bases and J by 0 bases, with 13 bases between the two germline ends. Germline CDR1 is SQVTM and CDR2 is ANQGSEA. The CDR3 loop is CSVKWSGLNTEAFF. The DNA for the CDR3 is TGCAGCGTTAAATGGTCGGGGCTGAACACTGAAGCTTTCTTT.

V and J are TRBV10-3 and TRBJ2-1, with D hard to call. Trimming took 10 bases from V and 9 from J, leaving 16 bases between them. The CDR3 has 12 residues. Germline V gives CDR1 ENHRY, CDR2 SYGVKD. This CDR3 reads CASKGGSGEQFF. CDR3 in DNA: TGTGCCAGCAAGGGTGGTTCTGGTGAGCAGTTCTTC.

V is TRBV20-1 and J is TRBJ1-2; D is unclear. V gave up 6 bases and J gave up 0 bases, with 14 bases separating them. Germline CDR1 and CDR2: DFQATT and SNEGSKA (reference sequence). The CDR3 consists of 14 residues. CDR3 loop: CSAAGRATNYGYTF. The CDR3 DNA reads TGCAGTGCGGCTGGAAGGGCTACTAACTATGGCTACACCTTC.

CDR3 DNA: TGCGCCAGCCAAGGGAGGGCCGAGGAGACCCAGTACTTC. Translation gives CASQGRAEETQYF. The V gene is TRBV10-2, the J gene TRBJ2-5; 7 nucleotides line up with TRBD2. Unmatched junction bases numbered 8, after V lost 8 bases and J lost 5 bases. There are 13 residues in the CDR3. The germline V gene encodes CDR1 WSHSY and CDR2 SAAADI.